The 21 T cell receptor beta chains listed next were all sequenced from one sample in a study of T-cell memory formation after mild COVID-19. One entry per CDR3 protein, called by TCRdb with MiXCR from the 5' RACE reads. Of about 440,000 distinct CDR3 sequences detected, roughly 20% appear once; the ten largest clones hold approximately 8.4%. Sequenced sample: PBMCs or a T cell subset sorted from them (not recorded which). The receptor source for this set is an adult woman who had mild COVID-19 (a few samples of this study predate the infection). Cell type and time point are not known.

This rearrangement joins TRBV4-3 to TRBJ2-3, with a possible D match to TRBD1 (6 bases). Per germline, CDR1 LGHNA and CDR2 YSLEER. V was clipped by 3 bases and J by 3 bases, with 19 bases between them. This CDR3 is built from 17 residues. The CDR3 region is CASSHVAPGQGTDTQYF. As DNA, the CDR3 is TGCGCCAGCAGCCACGTAGCGCCGGGACAAGGGACAGATACGCAGTATTTT.

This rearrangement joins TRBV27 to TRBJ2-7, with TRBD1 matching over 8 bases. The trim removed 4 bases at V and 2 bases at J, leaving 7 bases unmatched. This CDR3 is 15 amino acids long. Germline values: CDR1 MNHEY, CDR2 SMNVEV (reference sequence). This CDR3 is CASSSPGTGPYEQYF. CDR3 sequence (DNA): TGTGCCAGCAGTTCACCCGGGACAGGTCCCTACGAGCAGTACTTC.

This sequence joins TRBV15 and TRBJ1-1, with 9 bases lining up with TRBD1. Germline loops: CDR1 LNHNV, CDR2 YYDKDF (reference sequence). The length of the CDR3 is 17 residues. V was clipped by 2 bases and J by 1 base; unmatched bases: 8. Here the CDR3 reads CATSRLPGQGRNTEAFF. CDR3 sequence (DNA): TGTGCCACCAGCAGACTCCCGGGACAGGGACGGAACACTGAAGCTTTCTTT.

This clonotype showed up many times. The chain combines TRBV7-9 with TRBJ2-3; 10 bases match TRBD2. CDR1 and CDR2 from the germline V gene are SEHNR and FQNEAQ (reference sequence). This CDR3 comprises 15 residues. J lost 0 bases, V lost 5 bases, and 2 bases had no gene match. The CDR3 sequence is CASSKTSGSTDTQYF. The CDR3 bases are TGTGCCAGCAGCAAGACTAGCGGGAGCACAGATACGCAGTATTTT. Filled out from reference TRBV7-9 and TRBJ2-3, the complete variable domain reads DTGVSQNPRHKITKRGQNVTFRCDPISEHNRLYWYRQTLGQGPEFLTYFQNEAQLEKSRLLSDRFSAERPKGSFSTLEIQRTEQGDSAMYLCASSKTSGSTDTQYFGPGTRLTVL.

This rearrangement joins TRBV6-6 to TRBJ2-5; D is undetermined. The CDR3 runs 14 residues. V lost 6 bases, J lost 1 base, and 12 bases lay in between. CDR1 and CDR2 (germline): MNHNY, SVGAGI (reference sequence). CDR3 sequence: CASSKDRIQETQYF. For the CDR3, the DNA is TGTGCCAGCAGCAAAGACCGCATCCAAGAGACCCAGTACTTC.

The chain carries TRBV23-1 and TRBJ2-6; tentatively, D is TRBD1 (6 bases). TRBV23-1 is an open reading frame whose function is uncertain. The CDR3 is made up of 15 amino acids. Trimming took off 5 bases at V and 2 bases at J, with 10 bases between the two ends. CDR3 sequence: CASSFHRAGANVLTF. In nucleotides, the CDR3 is TGCGCCAGCAGTTTCCACAGGGCTGGGGCCAACGTCCTGACTTTC.

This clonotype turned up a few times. The CDR3 sequence: CATRTTDSFTEAFF. The CDR3, as DNA: TGTGCCACCAGAACAACGGACAGTTTCACTGAAGCTTTCTTT. The rearrangement joins TRBV24-1 to TRBJ1-1; D is possibly TRBD1 (6 bases). The CDR3 length is 14 residues. The germline gives CDR1 KGHDR, CDR2 SFDVKD. The V end lost 7 bases, the J end lost 4 bases, and 15 bases lay between the germline ends.

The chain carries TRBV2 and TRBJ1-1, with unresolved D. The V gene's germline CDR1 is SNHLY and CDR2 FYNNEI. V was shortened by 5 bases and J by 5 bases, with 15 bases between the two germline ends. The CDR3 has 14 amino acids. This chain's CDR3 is CASSLIGLGTEAFF. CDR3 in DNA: TGTGCCAGCAGTTTAATAGGGTTAGGAACTGAAGCTTTCTTT.

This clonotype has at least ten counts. CDR3 nucleotides: TGCAGTGCTAGTCCTAGCGGGAAGGAGGCTGAGCAGTTCTTC. Its protein product is CSASPSGKEAEQFF. The chain combines TRBV20-1 with TRBJ2-1, with 9 positions matching TRBD2. From germline, CDR1 is DFQATT and CDR2 SNEGSKA (reference sequence). The length of the CDR3 is 14 residues. The J segment lost 9 bases and the V segment lost 3 bases, leaving 9 bases of the junction unmatched.

CDR3 sequence reads: CASRIGSRGNEQFF. CDR3 DNA: TGCGCCAGCAGGATCGGCTCCCGGGGGAATGAGCAGTTCTTC. This chain uses TRBV5-1 with TRBJ2-1; tentatively, D is TRBD2 (6 bases). With 5 bases removed from V and 7 bases from J, the gap between germline ends came to 16 bases. The length of the CDR3 is 14 residues. The V gene's germline CDR1 is SGHRS and CDR2 YFSETQ.

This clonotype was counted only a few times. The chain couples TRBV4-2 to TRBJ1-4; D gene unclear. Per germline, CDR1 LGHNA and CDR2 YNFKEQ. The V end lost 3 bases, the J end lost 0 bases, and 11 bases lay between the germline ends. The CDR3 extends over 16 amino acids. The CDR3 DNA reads TGTGCCAGCAGCCAGTACGTGGGCGCAACTAATGAAAAACTGTTTTTT. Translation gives CASSQYVGATNEKLFF.

The CDR3 loop reads CASGGVLNTEAFF. The CDR3 DNA reads TGTGCCAGCGGAGGGGTTCTTAACACTGAAGCTTTCTTT. This chain uses TRBV7-9 with TRBJ1-1; D perhaps matches TRBD1 (5 bases). The germline V gene has CDR1 SEHNR and CDR2 FQNEAQ (reference sequence). The CDR3 consists of 13 residues. V shed 8 bases and J shed 2 bases, with 12 bases lying between them.

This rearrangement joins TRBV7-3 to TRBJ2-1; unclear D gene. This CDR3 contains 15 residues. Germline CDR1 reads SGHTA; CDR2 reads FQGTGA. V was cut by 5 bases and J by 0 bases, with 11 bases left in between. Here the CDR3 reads CASSVVVSSYNEQFF. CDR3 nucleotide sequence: TGTGCCAGCAGCGTAGTCGTAAGCTCCTACAATGAGCAGTTCTTC. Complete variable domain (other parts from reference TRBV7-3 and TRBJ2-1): GAGVSQTPSNKVTEKGKYVELRCDPISGHTALYWYRQSLGQGPEFLIYFQGTGAADDSGLPNDRFFAVRPEGSVSTLKIQRTERGDSAVYLCASSVVVSSYNEQFFGPGTRLTVL.

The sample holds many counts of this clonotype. CDR3 sequence (DNA): TGCGCCAGCAGCTTGGAGGTTATAGGACAGGGGGCTAGGGAGCAGTTCTTC. Translating it yields CASSLEVIGQGAREQFF. The J gene is TRBJ2-1, the V gene TRBV5-1; the match to TRBD1 covers 11 bases. V lost 0 bases to trimming and J lost 10 bases; unmatched junction nucleotides: 12. The CDR3 length is 17 residues. Germline CDR1 is SGHRS and CDR2 is YFSETQ.

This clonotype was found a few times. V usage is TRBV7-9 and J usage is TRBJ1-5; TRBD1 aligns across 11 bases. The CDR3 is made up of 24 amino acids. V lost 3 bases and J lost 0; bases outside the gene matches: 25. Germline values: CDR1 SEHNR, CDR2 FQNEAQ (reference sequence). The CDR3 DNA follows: TGTGCCAGCAGCTTCGGGACAGGGGGTTATAGTCGCAGCCCGACACCTTATAGCAATCAGCCCCAGCATTTT. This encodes CASSFGTGGYSRSPTPYSNQPQHF.

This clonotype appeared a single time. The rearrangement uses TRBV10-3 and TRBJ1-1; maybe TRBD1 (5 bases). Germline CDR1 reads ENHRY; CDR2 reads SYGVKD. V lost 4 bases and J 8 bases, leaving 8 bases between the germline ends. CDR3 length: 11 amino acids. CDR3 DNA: TGTGCCATCAGTGGGCAGGGAGAAGCTTTCTTT. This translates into CAISGQGEAFF.

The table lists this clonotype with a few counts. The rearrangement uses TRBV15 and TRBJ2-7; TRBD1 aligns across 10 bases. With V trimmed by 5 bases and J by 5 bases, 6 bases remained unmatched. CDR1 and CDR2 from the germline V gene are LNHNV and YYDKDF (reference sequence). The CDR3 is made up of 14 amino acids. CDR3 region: CATSDRDRGHEQYF. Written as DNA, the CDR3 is TGTGCCACCAGCGACCGGGACAGGGGACACGAGCAGTACTTC.

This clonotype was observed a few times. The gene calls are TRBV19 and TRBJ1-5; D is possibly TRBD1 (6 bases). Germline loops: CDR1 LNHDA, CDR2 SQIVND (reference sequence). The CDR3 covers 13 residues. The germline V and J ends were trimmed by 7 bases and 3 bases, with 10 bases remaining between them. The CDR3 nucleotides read TGTGCCAGTAAGGACAGTAACAATCAGCCCCAGCATTTT. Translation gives CASKDSNNQPQHF. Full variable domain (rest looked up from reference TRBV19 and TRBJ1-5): DGGITQSPKYLFRKEGQNVTLSCEQNLNHDAMYWYRQDPGQGLRLIYYSQIVNDFQKGDIAEGYSVSREKKESFPLTVTSAQKNPTAFYLCASKDSNNQPQHFGDGTRLSIL.

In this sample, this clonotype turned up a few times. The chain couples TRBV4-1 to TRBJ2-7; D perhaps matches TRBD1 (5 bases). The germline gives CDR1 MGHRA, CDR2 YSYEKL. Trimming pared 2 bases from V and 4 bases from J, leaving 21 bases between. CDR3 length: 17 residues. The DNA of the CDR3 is TGCGCCAGCAGCCAACCGGATTCAGGGCTAGATAGTTACGAGCAGTACTTC. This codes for CASSQPDSGLDSYEQYF.

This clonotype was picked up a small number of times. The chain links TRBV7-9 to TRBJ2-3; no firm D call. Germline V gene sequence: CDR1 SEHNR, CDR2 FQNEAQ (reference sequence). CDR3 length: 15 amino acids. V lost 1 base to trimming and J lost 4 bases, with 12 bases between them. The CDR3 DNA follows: TGTGCCAGCAGCTTAGTTACGGCGGCCTCAGATACGCAGTATTTT. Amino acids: CASSLVTAASDTQYF.

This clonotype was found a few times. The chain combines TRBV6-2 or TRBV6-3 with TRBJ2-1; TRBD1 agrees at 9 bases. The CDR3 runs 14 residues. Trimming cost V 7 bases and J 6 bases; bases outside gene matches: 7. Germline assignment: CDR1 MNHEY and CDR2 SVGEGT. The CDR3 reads CASKATGGSNEQFF. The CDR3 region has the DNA TGTGCCAGCAAAGCCACAGGGGGCTCCAATGAGCAGTTCTTC.